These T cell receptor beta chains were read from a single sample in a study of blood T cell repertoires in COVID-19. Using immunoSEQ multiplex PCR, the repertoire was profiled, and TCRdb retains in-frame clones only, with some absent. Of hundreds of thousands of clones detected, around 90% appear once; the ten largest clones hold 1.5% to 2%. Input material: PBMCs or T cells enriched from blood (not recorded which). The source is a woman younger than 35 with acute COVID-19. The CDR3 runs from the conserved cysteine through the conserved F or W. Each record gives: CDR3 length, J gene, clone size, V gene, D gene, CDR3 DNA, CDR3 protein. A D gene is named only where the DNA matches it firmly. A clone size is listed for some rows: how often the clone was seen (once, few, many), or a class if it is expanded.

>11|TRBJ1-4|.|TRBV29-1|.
TGCAGCGGCCGGACAGATGAAAAACTGTTTTTT
CSGRTDEKLFF
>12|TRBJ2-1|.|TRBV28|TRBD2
TGTGCCGTGTGGGAGACTAGCAAGGAGCAGTTCTTC
CAVWETSKEQFF
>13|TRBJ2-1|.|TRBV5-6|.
TGTGCCAGCAGCGAGGACTTTTCCAATGAGCAGTTCTTC
CASSEDFSNEQFF
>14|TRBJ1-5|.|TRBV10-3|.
TGTGCCATCAGTGAGTCGGGGGCCGGATGGGCCCAGCATTTT
CAISESGAGWAQHF
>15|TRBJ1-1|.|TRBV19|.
TGTGCCAGTACCGCTCGTCCACTAATGAACACTGAAGCTTTCTTT
CASTARPLMNTEAFF
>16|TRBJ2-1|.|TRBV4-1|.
TGCGCCAGCAGCCAATTAGCGGAGAGGGACTACAATGAGCAGTTCTTC
CASSQLAERDYNEQFF
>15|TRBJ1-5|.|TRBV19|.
TGTGCCAGTAGTTGGCGGAGCGATCCCAATCAGCCCCAGCATTTT
CASSWRSDPNQPQHF
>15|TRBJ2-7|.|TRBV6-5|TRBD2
TGTGCCAGCAGGCGGACGACTAGCGGGAGCTACGAGCAGTACTTC
CASRRTTSGSYEQYF
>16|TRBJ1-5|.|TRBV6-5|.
TGTGCCAGCAGTTACTCGAGTCCTATCGGGGGTCAGCCCCAGCATTTT
CASSYSSPIGGQPQHF
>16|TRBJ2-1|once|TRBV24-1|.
TGTGCCACCAGTGATTTGACCAGCGGGCTGTACAATGAGCAGTTCTTC
CATSDLTSGLYNEQFF